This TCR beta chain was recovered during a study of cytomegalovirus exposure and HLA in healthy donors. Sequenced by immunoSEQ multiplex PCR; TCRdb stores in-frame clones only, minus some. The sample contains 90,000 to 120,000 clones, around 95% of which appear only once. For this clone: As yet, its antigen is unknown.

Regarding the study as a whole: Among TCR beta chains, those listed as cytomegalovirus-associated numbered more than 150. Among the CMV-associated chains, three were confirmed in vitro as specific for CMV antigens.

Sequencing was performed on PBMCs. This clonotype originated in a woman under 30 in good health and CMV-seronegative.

The CDR3 DNA follows: TGTGCCAGCAGCTACCGACTAGCGGGAGGACTGGGACGAGAGACCCAGTACTTC. Its protein is CASSYRLAGGLGRETQYF. This chain uses TRBV2 with TRBJ2-5, with TRBD2 identical over 13 bases. CDR1 is SNHLY, CDR2 FYNNEI, per germline. The CDR3 sequence is 18 residues long. Losses at the gene ends were 6 bases for V and 4 bases for J; bases not matched to a gene: 14. The full variable domain, in which reference TRBV2 and TRBJ2-5 provide the parts outside the CDR3, is EPEVTQTPSHQVTQMGQEVILRCVPISNHLYFYWYRQILGQKVEFLVSFYNNEISEKSEIFDDQFSVERPDGSNFTLKIRSTKLEDSAMYFCASSYRLAGGLGRETQYFGPGTRLLVL.